Listed here is a single T cell receptor (beta chain). What it binds is not known. Sequence at one end of the junction differs from germline and may be a read error. The sample originates from a study of T cells in Graves' hyperthyroidism and ophthalmopathy. Whole-study findings and limits: In the blood, most expanded thyroid clonotypes above 0.001 appeared as well.

CDR1 and CDR2 (germline): MNHNS, SASEGT. There are 14 residues in the CDR3. It was RNA transcripts that yielded the amplified TCR beta CDR3 regions. Initially, a first-round RT-PCR of the TCR CDR3 employed the HTBI primer set. TCRdb re-analysed the multiplex PCR reads in MiXCR, keeping a single row per CDR3 protein. The table has about 680,000 distinct CDR3 sequences, around 40% seen once. Across 18 months, stable Graves' hyperthyroidism was marked by no progression to ophthalmopathy. The TCR was taken from a woman aged 40 to 50 with Graves' hyperthyroidism. J is TRBJ1-5 and V is TRBV6-1, with 8 nucleotides matching TRBD1. The sequenced sample consisted of blood. The CDR3 sequence: CASRAQGGNQPHHF. The DNA for the CDR3 is TGTGCCAGCAGGGCACAGGGGGGCAATCAGCCCCACCATTTT.